This T cell receptor (beta chain) appears in the sequencing data of a study of molecular identifiers for immune sequencing clone quantification. The germline V gene has CDR1 SEHNR and CDR2 FQNEAQ (reference sequence). The CDR3 loop spans 14 amino acids. TCRdb reprocessed the PCR reads via MiXCR and lists one record per CDR3 protein. The table lists about 10,000 distinct CDR3 sequences, approximately 19% of them singletons. This clonotype occurred a few times. With a much larger clone just one base away, this may be a read error. This clonotype was sampled from a human donor in good health. Some libraries in this study had Jurkat cell RNA spiked in. The source material was naive CD8+ T cells from blood, with Jurkat cell RNA spiked in. Subset noted: FACS-sorted CD8+CD4-CCR7+CD45RA+ naive T cells. The chain couples TRBV7-9 to TRBJ2-7, with a weak D call TRBD1 (6 bases). CDR3 loop: CASSSSRGPYKQYF. CDR3 nucleotides: TGTGCCAGCAGCTCAAGCAGGGGACCCTACAAGCAGTACTTC.